Presented here are 5 T cell receptor beta chains from one specimen sequenced in a study of blood T cell repertoires in COVID-19. The protocol was immunoSEQ multiplex PCR, while the TCRdb copy is restricted to in-frame clones and leaves out a portion. The data show around 270,000 clones, 91% seen once. Sequencing was carried out using peripheral blood. The receptor source for this set is a person aged 18 to 29 with COVID-19, enrolled during active disease.

The rearrangement joins TRBV9 to TRBJ1-2, with D hard to call. V lost 0 bases and J 6 bases, leaving 18 bases between the germline ends. The CDR3 has 16 residues. Looked up from germline, CDR1 is SGDLS and CDR2 is YYNGEE. The CDR3 spells CASSVAGNPRTHGYTF. CDR3 in DNA: TGTGCCAGCAGCGTAGCTGGAAACCCCCGGACTCATGGCTACACCTTC.

The J gene is TRBJ1-6, the V gene TRBV27; a weak D match, TRBD1 (5 bases). CDR1 MNHEY and CDR2 SMNVEV come from the germline V gene (reference sequence). The germline V and J ends were trimmed by 5 bases and 7 bases, with 18 bases remaining between them. The CDR3 totals 16 residues. The CDR3 DNA follows: TGTGCCAGCAGTCGTACAGGCTTGGGACTAAATTCACCCCTCCACTTT. It codes for CASSRTGLGLNSPLHF.

The CDR3 DNA reads as TGTGCCAGCAGGCAACCCGGGACAGGGGGCACAGATACGCAGTATTTT. It yields the protein CASRQPGTGGTDTQYF. The chain combines TRBV7-8 with TRBJ2-3, with 10 bases aligning to TRBD1. V lost 6 bases and J lost 1; bases outside the gene matches: 7. Germline V lookup: CDR1 SGHVS, CDR2 FQNEAQ. The length of the CDR3 is 16 residues.

The chain links TRBV2 to TRBJ2-7; D remains ambiguous. The CDR3 extends over 15 amino acids. Germline V gene sequence: CDR1 SNHLY, CDR2 FYNNEI. Trimming took 5 bases from V and 2 from J, leaving 16 bases between them. The CDR3 region is CASSTPWSTAYEQYF. CDR3 coding DNA: TGTGCCAGCAGTACCCCGTGGTCCACAGCCTACGAGCAGTACTTC.

In this sample, this clone turned up a few times. V is TRBV3-1 (or the pseudogene TRBV3-2) and J is TRBJ2-7; D gene unclear. In germline, CDR1 is LGHDT, CDR2 YNNKEL (reference sequence). CDR3 length: 14 residues. V was clipped by 3 bases and J by 0 bases, with 9 bases between them. This CDR3 reads CASSQQASSYEQYF. CDR3 coding DNA: TGTGCCAGCAGCCAGCAGGCCAGCTCCTACGAGCAGTACTTC.